These 19 T cell receptor beta chains were all obtained from the same sample, sequenced in a study of neurological immune-mediated disorders. MiXCR, run by TCRdb on the 5' RACE reads, gives a single entry per CDR3 protein. The sample records tens of thousands of distinct CDR3 sequences, 20% to 30% being singletons. The time point is: technical triplicate 2. Sequenced sample: PBMCs. These receptors were collected from a man in his 60s with HTLV-1-associated myelopathy (HAM/TSP).

This clonotype was seen at least ten times. The gene calls are TRBV5-6 and TRBJ2-7, with 7 bases lining up with TRBD2. V lost 5 bases and J lost 3; bases outside the gene matches: 8. Germline values: CDR1 SGHDT, CDR2 YYEEEE. The CDR3 is 14 amino acids. Here the CDR3 DNA reads TGTGCCAGCAGGACCGGGACTATAGGCTACGAGCAGTACTTC. This codes for CASRTGTIGYEQYF.

This clonotype was counted only a few times. This sequence joins TRBV6-5 and TRBJ1-1; TRBD1 matches 9 bases. Germline loops: CDR1 MNHEY, CDR2 SVGAGI. CDR3 length: 16 amino acids. V lost 5 bases and J lost 3; bases outside the gene matches: 10. The CDR3 nucleotides read TGTGCCAGCAGTCCAGGGACAGGGTTGTCGTACACTGAAGCTTTCTTT. Protein: CASSPGTGLSYTEAFF.

Comment on this clonotype: This may arise from a read error, as a much more abundant clone is one base away. This sequence joins TRBV3-1 and TRBJ1-2; 7 nucleotides agree with TRBD1. The length of the CDR3 is 15 residues. Germline values: CDR1 LGHDT, CDR2 YNNKEL (reference sequence). CDR3 protein: CANSQGSGGNYGYTF. The CDR3 coding sequence is TGTGCCAACAGCCAAGGGTCAGGGGGTAACTATGGCTACACCTTC.

The CDR3, as DNA: TGTGCCAGTACCCAAAGCGGGAGGGGAGAGACCCAGTACTTC. This gives the protein CASTQSGRGETQYF. The chain is built from TRBV12-3 or TRBV12-4 and TRBJ2-5, with 10 positions matching TRBD2. The CDR3 has 14 residues. Losses at the gene ends were 9 bases for V and 4 bases for J; bases not matched to a gene: 8.

Concerning this clonotype itself: One junction end does not reproduce the germline sequence, and a read error may be involved. The V and J genes are TRBV4-2 and TRBJ2-2; D perhaps matches TRBD2 (6 bases). The germline gives CDR1 LGHNA, CDR2 YNFKEQ. The CDR3 loop spans 18 amino acids. CDR3 DNA: TGTGTCAGCAGCCAAGATCAATCCAGAGGGAGGAGGGCGGGGGAGCTGTTTTTT. Protein product: CVSSQDQSRGRRAGELFF.

This clonotype was picked up many times. This chain links TRBV6-2 or TRBV6-3 with TRBJ2-7; D is undetermined. Germline loops: CDR1 MNHEY, CDR2 SVGEGT. This CDR3 is built from 13 residues. The germline V and J ends were trimmed by 8 bases and 0 bases, with 11 bases remaining between them. In DNA, the CDR3 is TGTGCCAGCCGCCTCCAGAGCTCCTACGAGCAGTACTTC. Amino acid sequence: CASRLQSSYEQYF.

This clonotype has a count of ten or more. The chain is built from TRBV27 and TRBJ2-7, with D tentatively TRBD2 (7 bases). The CDR3 totals 12 residues. V was trimmed by 6 bases and J by 6 bases, leaving 12 bases between them. The germline CDR1 and CDR2 sequences are MNHEY and SMNVEV (reference sequence). For the CDR3, the DNA is TGTGCCAGCAGCCGGGGGGCTGGCGAGCAGTACTTC. This gives the protein CASSRGAGEQYF.

This clonotype showed up just a few times. The chain combines TRBV6-1 with TRBJ2-7, with TRBD2 matching 13 bases. Germline lookup yields CDR1 MNHNS and CDR2 SASEGT. The CDR3 runs to 13 residues. V trimming: 6 bases; J trimming: 7 bases; junction bases outside the gene matches: 3. The CDR3 here is CASRGLAGSEQYF. The CDR3 coding sequence is TGTGCCAGCAGGGGACTAGCGGGAAGTGAGCAGTACTTC.

This clonotype was seen many times. The gene calls are TRBV11-1 and TRBJ1-2; 9 nucleotides match TRBD1. CDR1 and CDR2 (germline): SGHAT, FQDESV (reference sequence). Trimming cost V 3 bases and J 13 bases; bases outside gene matches: 9. This CDR3 has 13 amino acids. This CDR3 reads CASSFAGTGSTTF. The CDR3, as DNA: TGTGCCAGCAGCTTCGCCGGGACAGGGTCTACCACCTTC. The complete variable domain, with remaining parts taken from reference TRBV11-1 and TRBJ1-2, reads EAEVAQSPRYKITEKSQAVAFWCDPISGHATLYWYRQILGQGPELLVQFQDESVVDDSQLPKDRFSAERLKGVDSTLKIQPAELGDSAMYLCASSFAGTGSTTFGSGTRLTVV.

This clonotype was counted at least ten times. V and J are TRBV5-1 and TRBJ2-1; D possibly corresponds to TRBD2 (5 bases). Trimming cost V 4 bases and J 4 bases, with 12 bases left between them. This CDR3 is built from 14 residues. Looked up from germline, CDR1 is SGHRS and CDR2 is YFSETQ. CDR3 sequence (DNA): TGCGCCAGCAGCCCAGAGGGATTATACAATGAGCAGTTCTTC. Residues: CASSPEGLYNEQFF.

In this sample, this clonotype turned up many times. J is TRBJ2-5 and V is TRBV7-9; D might be TRBD1 (6 bases). The V end lost 5 bases, the J end lost 5 bases, and 18 bases lay between the germline ends. Germline CDR1 SEHNR, CDR2 FQNEAQ (reference sequence). There are 15 residues in the CDR3. The CDR3 DNA follows: TGTGCCAGCAGCACGCCGCAGGGGTTGAGGGAGACCCAGTACTTC. This sequence encodes CASSTPQGLRETQYF.

This clonotype appeared many times. The CDR3 DNA follows: TGCAGTGCAACCCCGGGGGCATATGGCTACACCTTC. This gives the protein CSATPGAYGYTF. This chain joins TRBV20-1 and TRBJ1-2, with a possible D match to TRBD1 (6 bases). This CDR3 has 12 amino acids. V shed 6 bases and J shed 5 bases, with 13 bases lying between them. Germline CDR1 and CDR2: DFQATT and SNEGSKA (reference sequence).

This chain connects TRBV28 to TRBJ1-5, with D possibly being TRBD1 (5 bases). This CDR3 is built from 13 residues. V lost 7 bases and J lost 16, with 23 bases in between. Germline-derived CDR1 and CDR2 are MDHEN and SYDVKM. CDR3 nucleotides: TGTGCCAGCAAAGACACAGGCAATCAGCCCAAACATTTT. Translated, it gives CASKDTGNQPKHF.

This clonotype has ten or more counts. This sequence joins TRBV3-1 and TRBJ2-2, with 7 nucleotides matching TRBD1. The ends lost 3 bases at V and 1 base at J; junction bases unmatched: 8. Germline CDR1 LGHDT, CDR2 YNNKEL (reference sequence). CDR3 length equals 17 residues. CDR3 residues: CASSQTGQAMNTGELFF. In DNA, the CDR3 is TGTGCCAGCAGCCAGACAGGGCAAGCGATGAACACCGGGGAGCTGTTTTTT.

Many counts were recorded for this clonotype. The chain employs TRBV10-3 and TRBJ1-1; possibly TRBD1 for D (6 bases). V was trimmed by 4 bases and J by 7 bases, leaving 10 bases between them. There are 12 residues in the CDR3. In germline, CDR1 is ENHRY, CDR2 SYGVKD. The CDR3 loop reads CAISVGGLEAFF. For the CDR3, the DNA is TGTGCCATCAGTGTAGGGGGGCTTGAAGCTTTCTTT.

In its sample, this clonotype was seen many times. The V gene is TRBV5-6, the J gene TRBJ2-2; 7 nucleotides line up with TRBD2. The J segment lost 5 bases and the V segment lost 4 bases, leaving 11 bases of the junction unmatched. The CDR3 extends over 16 amino acids. In germline, CDR1 is SGHDT, CDR2 YYEEEE. The CDR3 region has the DNA TGTGCCAGCAGCCAATGGCTACTAGCGTTGACCGGGGAGCTGTTTTTT. This gives the protein CASSQWLLALTGELFF.

This sequence joins TRBV28 and TRBJ1-2, with D possibly matching TRBD1 (5 bases). The CDR3 runs 13 residues. Germline-derived CDR1 and CDR2 are MDHEN and SYDVKM. The V gene lost 6 bases and the J gene lost 8 bases, with 16 bases spanning the gap. The CDR3 spells CASRTQGFGGYTF. CDR3 sequence (DNA): TGTGCCAGCAGAACTCAGGGTTTTGGGGGCTACACCTTC.

The chain is built from TRBV6-5 and TRBJ1-5; TRBD1 might be the D (6 bases). In germline, CDR1 is MNHEY, CDR2 SVGAGI. The ends were cut back, 4 bases at V and 3 bases at J, with 10 bases in the middle. CDR3 length: 14 amino acids. The DNA of the CDR3 is TGTGCCAGCAGTTCCAGACAGGTCAATCAGCCCCAGCATTTT. Encoded protein: CASSSRQVNQPQHF.

The chain couples TRBV5-1 to TRBJ2-7, with 7 positions matching TRBD1. CDR3 length: 12 residues. Germline CDR1 and CDR2: SGHRS and YFSETQ. V lost 7 bases, J lost 2 bases, and 3 bases stayed unmatched. CDR3 in DNA: TGCGCCAGCGGGACAGAGCCCTACGAGCAGTACTTC. Translation gives CASGTEPYEQYF.